Described below is a single T cell receptor beta chain sequence and its context. Its specific antigen is unknown. At one end, the junction sequence differs from germline, possibly due to a read error. This sample is drawn from a study of CD8+CD57+ T cells in acquired aplastic anemia (dated by TCRdb to 2016 to 2019). Background for the entire study: Extracted DNA from sorted CD4+ and CD8+ cells averaged around 3.5 ug, ranging from roughly 0.17 to 30 ug. Healthy donor samples averaged roughly 9.8 million reads for CD4+ and about 12 million for CD8+ cells.

In the study, sorted CD4+ and CD8+ blood T cells from patients with severe aplastic anemia and from healthy subjects underwent deep sequencing of TCR repertoires. Ficoll-Paque density gradient centrifugation was used to isolate peripheral blood mononuclear cells. Before DNA extraction, CD4+ and CD8+ T cells were sorted by FACS or by magnetic beads. Profiling of TCR beta VDJ combinations and CDR3 sequences used genomic DNA as the template. TCR repertoire sequencing was run on an Illumina HiSeq 2000. For the original study's pipeline: Repertoires were assessed using TRBV/TRBJ rearrangement plots, CDR3 size and DJ length profiles, and Simpson's diversity index. The most abundant DNA sequence in the deep sequencing data was defined as the immunodominant clone. CDR3 amino acid sequences were checked for sharing between subjects and were compared against published repertoires and the VDJdb database. TCRdb trimmed public reads at Q25 via fastp, called clones via MiXCR and kept in-frame beta chains. CDR3 protein duplicates are merged, each entry listing the most common genes and DNA. The V and J calls and clone size come from TCRdb's table, not from the authors' own analysis. The sample table lists about 200,000 distinct CDR3 sequences, 34% of them with a count of one. The ten most abundant clones make up 0.95% to 1.2% of the sample.

Results the study describes overall, beyond this receptor: CD8+ Simpson's diversity did not differ significantly between patients and healthy controls (P=0.060). Roughly 30 CD8+ CDR3 sequences were found to be shared between patients and controls, but these sequences appeared to be highly expressed in patients and within the immunodominant clones of the patients.

Sequenced sample: sorted CD4+, CD8+, or CD8+CD57+ T cells (not recorded which) from PBMCs. The origin of this receptor is a human donor in good health, serving as a control.

The DNA is TGTGCCAGTAGTATAGGCGGGACAGGTAGCTTC. Translated, this is CASSIGGTGSF. The chain is made from TRBV19 and TRBJ1-2, with 8 bases aligning to TRBD1. CDR1 and CDR2, per the germline V gene (reference sequence), are LNHDA and SQIVND. Its CDR3 holds 11 amino acids, cysteine through phenylalanine. CDR3 DNA is the only sequence kept; it has 33 bases, read in frame from the first base.